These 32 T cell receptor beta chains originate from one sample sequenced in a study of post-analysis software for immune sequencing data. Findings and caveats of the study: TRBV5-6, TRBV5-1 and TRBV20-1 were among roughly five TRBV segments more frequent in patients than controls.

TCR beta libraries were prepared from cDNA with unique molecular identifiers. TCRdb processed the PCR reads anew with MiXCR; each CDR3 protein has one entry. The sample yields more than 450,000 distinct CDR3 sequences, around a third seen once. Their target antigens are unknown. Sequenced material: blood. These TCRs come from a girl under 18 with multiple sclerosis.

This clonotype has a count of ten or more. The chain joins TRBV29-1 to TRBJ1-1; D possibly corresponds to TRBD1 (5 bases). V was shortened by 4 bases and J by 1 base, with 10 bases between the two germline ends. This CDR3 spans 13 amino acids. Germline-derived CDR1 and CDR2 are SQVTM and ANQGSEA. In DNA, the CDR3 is TGCAGCGTTGCGGGACGGTCGAACACTGAAGCTTTCTTT. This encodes CSVAGRSNTEAFF.

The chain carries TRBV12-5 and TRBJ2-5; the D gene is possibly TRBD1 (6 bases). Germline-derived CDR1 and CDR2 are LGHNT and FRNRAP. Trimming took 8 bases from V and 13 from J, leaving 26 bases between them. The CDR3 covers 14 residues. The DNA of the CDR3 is TGTGCTAGTCACTTTCCACGGCTCCGGGAAGGGGGGTACTTC. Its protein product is CASHFPRLREGGYF.

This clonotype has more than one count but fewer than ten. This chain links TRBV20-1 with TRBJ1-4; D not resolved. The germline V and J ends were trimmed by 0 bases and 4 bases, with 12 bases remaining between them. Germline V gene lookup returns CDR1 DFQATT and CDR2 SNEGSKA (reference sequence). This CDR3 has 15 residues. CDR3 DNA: TGCAGTGCTAGAGATCGGCAGACTCTTAATGAAAAACTGTTTTTT. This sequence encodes CSARDRQTLNEKLFF.

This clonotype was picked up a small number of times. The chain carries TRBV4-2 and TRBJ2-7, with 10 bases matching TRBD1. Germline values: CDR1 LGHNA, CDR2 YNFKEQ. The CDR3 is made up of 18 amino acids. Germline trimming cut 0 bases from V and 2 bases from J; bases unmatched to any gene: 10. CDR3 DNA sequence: TGTGCCAGCAGCCAAGAATGGGGCAAGGGACAGGGGACCTACGAGCAGTACTTC. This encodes CASSQEWGKGQGTYEQYF.

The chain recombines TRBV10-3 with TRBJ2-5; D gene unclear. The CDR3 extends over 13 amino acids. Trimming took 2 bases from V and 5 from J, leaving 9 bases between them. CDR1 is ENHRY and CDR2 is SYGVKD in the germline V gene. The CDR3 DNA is TGTGCCATCAGTGAGCCCCCCAAGGAGACCCAGTACTTC. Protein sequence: CAISEPPKETQYF.

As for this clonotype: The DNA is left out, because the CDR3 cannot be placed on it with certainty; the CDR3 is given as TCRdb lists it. This chain's CDR3 is CSVGTGSAHEYF. The chain links TRBV29-1 to TRBJ2-7; the table's D call, TRBD1, has no DNA check behind it. Germline V gene data show CDR1 as SQVTM and CDR2 as ANQGSEA. The CDR3 is 12 amino acids long, termini counted.

The CDR3 spells CSASRLAGGLHQETQYF. The CDR3 DNA reads TGCAGTGCTAGTCGGCTAGCGGGGGGCCTTCACCAAGAGACCCAGTACTTC. The chain has TRBV20-1 and TRBJ2-5, with 11 nucleotides matching TRBD2. V dropped 3 bases and J dropped 0; count of bases not matched to a gene: 9. The CDR3 length is 17 residues. The germline V gene has CDR1 DFQATT and CDR2 SNEGSKA (reference sequence).

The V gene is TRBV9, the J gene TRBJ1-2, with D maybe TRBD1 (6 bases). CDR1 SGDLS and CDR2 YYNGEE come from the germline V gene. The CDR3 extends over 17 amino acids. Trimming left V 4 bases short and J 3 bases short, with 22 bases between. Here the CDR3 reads CASSRRIQGLGDYGYTF. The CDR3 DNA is TGTGCCAGCAGCCGAAGAATACAGGGCCTGGGTGACTATGGCTACACCTTC.

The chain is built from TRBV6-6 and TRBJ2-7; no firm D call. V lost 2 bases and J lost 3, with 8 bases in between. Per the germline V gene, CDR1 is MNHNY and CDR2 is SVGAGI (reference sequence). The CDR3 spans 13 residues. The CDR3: CASSYEEFYEQYF. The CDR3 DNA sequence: TGTGCCAGCAGTTACGAAGAATTCTACGAGCAGTACTTC.

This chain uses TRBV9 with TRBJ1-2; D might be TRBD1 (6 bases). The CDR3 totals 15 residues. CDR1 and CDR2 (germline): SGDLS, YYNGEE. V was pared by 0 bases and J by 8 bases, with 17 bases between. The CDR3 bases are TGTGCCAGCAGCGTAGCTACGGGGGCCCTTGGGGGCTACACCTTC. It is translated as CASSVATGALGGYTF.

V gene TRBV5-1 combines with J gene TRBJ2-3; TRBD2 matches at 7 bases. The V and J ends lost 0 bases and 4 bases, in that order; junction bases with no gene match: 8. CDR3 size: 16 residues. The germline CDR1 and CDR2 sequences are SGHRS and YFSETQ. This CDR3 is CASSLERLAVPDTQYF. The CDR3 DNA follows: TGCGCCAGCAGCTTGGAGCGACTAGCTGTGCCAGATACGCAGTATTTT.

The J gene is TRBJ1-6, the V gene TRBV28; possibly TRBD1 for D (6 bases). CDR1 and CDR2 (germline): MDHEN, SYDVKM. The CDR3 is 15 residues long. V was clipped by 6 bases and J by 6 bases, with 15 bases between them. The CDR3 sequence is CASSPTGRGNSPLHF. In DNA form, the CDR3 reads TGTGCCAGCAGCCCGACAGGCCGGGGTAATTCACCCCTCCACTTT.

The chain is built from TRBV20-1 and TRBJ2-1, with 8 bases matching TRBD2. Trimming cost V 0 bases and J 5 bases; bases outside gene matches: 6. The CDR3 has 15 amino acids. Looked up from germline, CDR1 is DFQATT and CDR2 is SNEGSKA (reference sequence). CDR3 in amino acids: CSAREPGGQDNEQFF. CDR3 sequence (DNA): TGCAGTGCTAGAGAGCCGGGAGGGCAGGACAATGAGCAGTTCTTC.

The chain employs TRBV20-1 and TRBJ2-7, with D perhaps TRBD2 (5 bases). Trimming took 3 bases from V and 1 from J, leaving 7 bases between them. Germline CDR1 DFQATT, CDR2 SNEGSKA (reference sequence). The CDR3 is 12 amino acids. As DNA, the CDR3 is TGCAGTGCTAGCCGGACTTCCTACGAGCAGTACTTC. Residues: CSASRTSYEQYF.

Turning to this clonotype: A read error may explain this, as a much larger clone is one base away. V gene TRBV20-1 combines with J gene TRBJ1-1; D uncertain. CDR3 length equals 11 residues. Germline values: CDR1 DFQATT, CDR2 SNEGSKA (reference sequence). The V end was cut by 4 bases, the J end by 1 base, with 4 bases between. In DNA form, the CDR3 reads TGCAGTGCTACAGGGAACACTGAAGCTTTCTTT. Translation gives CSATGNTEAFF.

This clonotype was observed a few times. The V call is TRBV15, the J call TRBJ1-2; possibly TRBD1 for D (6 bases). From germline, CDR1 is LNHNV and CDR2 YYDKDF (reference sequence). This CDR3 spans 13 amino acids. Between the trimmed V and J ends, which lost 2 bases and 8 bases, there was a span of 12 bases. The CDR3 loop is CATSRFGQIGYTF. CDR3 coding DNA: TGTGCCACCAGCAGATTCGGACAGATAGGCTACACCTTC.

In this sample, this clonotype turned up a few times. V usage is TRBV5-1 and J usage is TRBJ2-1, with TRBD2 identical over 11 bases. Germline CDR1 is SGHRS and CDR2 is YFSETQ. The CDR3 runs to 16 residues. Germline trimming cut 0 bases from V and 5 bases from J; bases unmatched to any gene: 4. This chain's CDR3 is CASSLVVTSGNNEQFF. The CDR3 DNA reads TGCGCCAGCAGCTTGGTCGTGACTAGCGGGAACAATGAGCAGTTCTTC.

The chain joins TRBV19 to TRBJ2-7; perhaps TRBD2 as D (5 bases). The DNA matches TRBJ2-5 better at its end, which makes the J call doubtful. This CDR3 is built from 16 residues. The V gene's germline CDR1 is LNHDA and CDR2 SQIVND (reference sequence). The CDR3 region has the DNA TGTGCCAGTAGTACCCCTCTCAGCGGCGCCGGAGAGACCCAGTACTTC. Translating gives CASSTPLSGAGETQYF.

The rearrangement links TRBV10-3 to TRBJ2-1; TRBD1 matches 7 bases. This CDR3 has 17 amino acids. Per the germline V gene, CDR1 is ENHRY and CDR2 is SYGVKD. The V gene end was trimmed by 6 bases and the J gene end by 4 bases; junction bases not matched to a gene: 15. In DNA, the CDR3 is TGTGCCATCAGCAGCCGGGACAGAGGAGACAATTACAATGAGCAGTTCTTC. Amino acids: CAISSRDRGDNYNEQFF.

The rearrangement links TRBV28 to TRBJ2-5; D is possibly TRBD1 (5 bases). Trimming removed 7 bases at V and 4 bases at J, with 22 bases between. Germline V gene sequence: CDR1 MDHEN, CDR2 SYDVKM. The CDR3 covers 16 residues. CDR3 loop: CASIPSTKGSRETQYF. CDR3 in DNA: TGTGCCAGCATCCCATCCACGAAGGGGTCGCGAGAGACCCAGTACTTC.

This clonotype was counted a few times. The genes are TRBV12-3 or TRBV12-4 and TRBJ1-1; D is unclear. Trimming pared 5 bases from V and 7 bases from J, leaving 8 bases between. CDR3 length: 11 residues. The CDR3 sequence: CASSLTHEAFF. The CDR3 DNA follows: TGTGCCAGCAGTCTCACCCATGAAGCTTTCTTT.

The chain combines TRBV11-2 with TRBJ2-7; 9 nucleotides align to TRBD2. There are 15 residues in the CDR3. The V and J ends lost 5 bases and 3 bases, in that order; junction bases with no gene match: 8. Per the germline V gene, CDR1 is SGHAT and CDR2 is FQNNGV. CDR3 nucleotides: TGTGCCAGCAGCCCGACGGGACTAGCTATCTACGAGCAGTACTTC. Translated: CASSPTGLAIYEQYF. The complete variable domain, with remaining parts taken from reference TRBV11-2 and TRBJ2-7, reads EAGVAQSPRYKIIEKRQSVAFWCNPISGHATLYWYQQILGQGPKLLIQFQNNGVVDDSQLPKDRFSAERLKGVDSTLKIQPAKLEDSAVYLCASSPTGLAIYEQYFGPGTRLTVT.

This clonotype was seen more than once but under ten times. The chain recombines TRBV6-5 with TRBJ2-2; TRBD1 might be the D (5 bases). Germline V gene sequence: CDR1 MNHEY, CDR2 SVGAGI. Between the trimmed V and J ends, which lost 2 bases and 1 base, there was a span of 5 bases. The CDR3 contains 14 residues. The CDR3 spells CASSYDRNTGELFF. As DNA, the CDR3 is TGTGCCAGCAGTTACGACAGGAACACCGGGGAGCTGTTTTTT.

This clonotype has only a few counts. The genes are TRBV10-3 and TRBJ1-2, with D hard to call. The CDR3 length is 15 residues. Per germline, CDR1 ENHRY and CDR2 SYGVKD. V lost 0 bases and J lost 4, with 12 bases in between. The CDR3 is CAISESDRGGYGYTF. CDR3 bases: TGTGCCATCAGTGAGTCGGACCGTGGCGGCTATGGCTACACCTTC.

CDR3: CASSRTQEPQHF. The DNA for the CDR3 is TGTGCCAGTAGCCGCACCCAGGAGCCCCAGCATTTT. The chain carries TRBV19 and TRBJ1-5; D not certain. The germline V and J ends were trimmed by 6 bases and 8 bases, with 11 bases remaining between them. The CDR3 totals 12 residues. Germline V gene sequence: CDR1 LNHDA, CDR2 SQIVND (reference sequence).

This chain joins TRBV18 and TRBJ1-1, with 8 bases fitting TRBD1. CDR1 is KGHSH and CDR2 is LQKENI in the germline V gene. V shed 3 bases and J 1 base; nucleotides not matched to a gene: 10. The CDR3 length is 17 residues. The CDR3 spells CASSPAQGAMQNTEAFF. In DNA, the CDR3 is TGTGCCAGCTCACCCGCGCAGGGGGCGATGCAGAACACTGAAGCTTTCTTT. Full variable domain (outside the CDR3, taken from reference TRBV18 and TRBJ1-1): NAGVMQNPRHLVRRRGQEARLRCSPMKGHSHVYWYRQLPEEGLKFMVYLQKENIIDESGMPKERFSAEFPKEGPSILRIQQVVRGDSAAYFCASSPAQGAMQNTEAFFGQGTRLTVV.

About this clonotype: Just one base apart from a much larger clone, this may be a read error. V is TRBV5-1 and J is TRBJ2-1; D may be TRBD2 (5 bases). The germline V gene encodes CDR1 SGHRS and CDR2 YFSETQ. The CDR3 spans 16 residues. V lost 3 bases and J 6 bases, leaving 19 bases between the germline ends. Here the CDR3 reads CASSYDGPHTSNEQFF. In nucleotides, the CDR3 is TGCGCCAGCAGCTATGACGGACCACACACTAGCAATGAGCAGTTCTTC.

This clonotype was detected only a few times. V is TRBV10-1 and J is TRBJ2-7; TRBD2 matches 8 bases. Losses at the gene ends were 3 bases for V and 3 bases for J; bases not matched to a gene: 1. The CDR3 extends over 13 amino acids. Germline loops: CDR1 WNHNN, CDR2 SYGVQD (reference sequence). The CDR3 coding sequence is TGCGCCAGCAGTGATGCGGGGGGCTACGAGCAGTACTTC. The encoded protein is CASSDAGGYEQYF.

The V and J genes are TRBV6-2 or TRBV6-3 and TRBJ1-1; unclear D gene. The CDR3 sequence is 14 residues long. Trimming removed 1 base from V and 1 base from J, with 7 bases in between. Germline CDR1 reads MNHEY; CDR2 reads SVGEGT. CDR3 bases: TGTGCCAGCAGTTACTTCGGTAGGAACACTGAAGCTTTCTTT. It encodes CASSYFGRNTEAFF.

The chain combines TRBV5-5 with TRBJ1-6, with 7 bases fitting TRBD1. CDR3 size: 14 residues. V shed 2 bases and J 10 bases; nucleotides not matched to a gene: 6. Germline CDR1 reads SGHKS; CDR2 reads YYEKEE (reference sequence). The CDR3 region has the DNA TGTGCCAGCAGCTTACCGGGACAGCAATCACCCCTCCACTTT. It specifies CASSLPGQQSPLHF.

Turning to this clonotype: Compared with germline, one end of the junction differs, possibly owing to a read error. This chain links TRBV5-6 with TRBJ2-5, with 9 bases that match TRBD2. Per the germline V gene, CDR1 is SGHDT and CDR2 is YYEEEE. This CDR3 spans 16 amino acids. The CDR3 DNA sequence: TGTACCAGCAGCTTGTATAGCGGGGGACCAGAAGAGACCCAGTACTTC. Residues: CTSSLYSGGPEETQYF.

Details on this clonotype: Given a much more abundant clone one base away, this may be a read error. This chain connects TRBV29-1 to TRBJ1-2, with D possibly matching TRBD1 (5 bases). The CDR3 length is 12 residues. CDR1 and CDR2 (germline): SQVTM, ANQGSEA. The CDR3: CSVAGTDYGHTF. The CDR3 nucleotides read TGCAGCGTCGCCGGGACGGACTATGGCCACACCTTC.